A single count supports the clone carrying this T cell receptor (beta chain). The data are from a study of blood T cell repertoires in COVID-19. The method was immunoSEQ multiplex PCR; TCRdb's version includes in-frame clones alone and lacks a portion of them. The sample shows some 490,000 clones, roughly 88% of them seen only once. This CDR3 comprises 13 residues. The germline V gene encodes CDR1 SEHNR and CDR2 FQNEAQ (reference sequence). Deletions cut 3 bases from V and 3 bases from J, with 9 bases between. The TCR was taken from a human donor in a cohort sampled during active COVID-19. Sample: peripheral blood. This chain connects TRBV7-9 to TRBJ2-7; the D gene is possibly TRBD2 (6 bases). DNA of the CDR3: TGTGCCAGCAGCTTGGCGGGGATCTACGAGCAGTACTTC. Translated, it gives CASSLAGIYEQYF.